The 14 T cell receptor beta chains listed next were all sequenced from one sample in a study of cytotoxic CD8 clonotypes in ibrutinib-treated CLL. Clones were read by immunoSEQ multiplex PCR, and TCRdb kept only the in-frame ones, dropping some. Of hundreds of thousands of clones in the sample, 70% were seen once. This specimen was PBMCs, taken after 24 months of ibrutinib treatment. Source of these receptors: a human donor with chronic lymphocytic leukemia.

This clone was counted between two and nine times. The rearrangement joins TRBV18 to TRBJ2-5; D remains unclear. The length of the CDR3 is 15 residues. Germline V gives CDR1 KGHSH, CDR2 LQKENI. V dropped 4 bases and J dropped 4 bases, with 16 bases sitting between them. CDR3 DNA sequence: TGTGCCAGCTCACGGGTGAGGCAGGTTGGAGAGACCCAGTACTTC. Encoded protein: CASSRVRQVGETQYF.

This chain links TRBV15 with TRBJ2-3; D is undetermined. Germline assignment: CDR1 LNHNV and CDR2 YYDKDF (reference sequence). The V end lost 0 bases, the J end lost 7 bases, and 8 bases lay between the germline ends. The CDR3 loop spans 13 amino acids. The CDR3: CATSRDLGNTQYF. The DNA of the CDR3 is TGTGCCACCAGCAGAGATCTGGGCAATACGCAGTATTTT.

In this sample, this clone turned up a few times. The J gene is TRBJ1-2, the V gene TRBV7-2; 7 bases align to TRBD1. V lost 5 bases, J lost 7 bases, and 13 bases stayed unmatched. Germline CDR1 and CDR2: SGHTA and FQGNSA. The CDR3 contains 15 residues. CDR3: CASSVRDSSLGGYTF. CDR3 nucleotide sequence: TGTGCCAGCAGCGTACGGGACAGCTCCCTGGGTGGCTACACCTTC.

The J gene is TRBJ2-3, the V gene TRBV7-9; D call uncertain. Trimming stripped 2 bases from V and 5 bases from J, with 5 bases between. Germline loops: CDR1 SEHNR, CDR2 FQNEAQ (reference sequence). This CDR3 spans 12 amino acids. CDR3 nucleotide sequence: TGTGCCAGCAGCTTAATCGGAGATACGCAGTATTTT. Translating gives CASSLIGDTQYF.

Here the CDR3 DNA reads TGTGCCACTCGAGACCCTTACGAGCAGTACTTC. This gives the protein CATRDPYEQYF. The chain links TRBV6-5 to TRBJ2-7; D gene ambiguous. The CDR3 is made up of 11 amino acids. Germline CDR1 reads MNHEY; CDR2 reads SVGAGI. Trimming pared 10 bases from V and 4 bases from J, leaving 11 bases between.

CDR3 in DNA: TGCGCCAGCAGTGACCGTAGCGTGGCCTCCTACGAGCAGTACTTC. Translating gives CASSDRSVASYEQYF. J is TRBJ2-7 and V is TRBV10-1, with a possible D match to TRBD2 (5 bases). The germline V gene has CDR1 WNHNN and CDR2 SYGVQD (reference sequence). Trimming pared 3 bases from V and 0 bases from J, leaving 12 bases between. The CDR3 sequence is 15 residues long.

V and J are TRBV9 and TRBJ1-3; D may be TRBD1 (6 bases). V was shortened by 1 base and J by 4 bases, with 18 bases between the two germline ends. Germline V gene sequence: CDR1 SGDLS, CDR2 YYNGEE. This CDR3 spans 17 amino acids. CDR3 coding DNA: TGTGCCAGCAGCGTACTCGGAACAGGGAATCTAGGAAACACCATATATTTT. This translates into CASSVLGTGNLGNTIYF.

This sequence joins TRBV11-3 and TRBJ2-1, with TRBD2 matching over 8 bases. From germline, CDR1 is SGHNT and CDR2 YENEEA. The CDR3 sequence is 14 residues long. The ends lost 5 bases at V and 12 bases at J; junction bases unmatched: 12. The CDR3 spells CASSPGLAGKGQFF. In DNA form, the CDR3 reads TGTGCCAGCAGCCCCGGATTAGCGGGAAAGGGGCAGTTCTTC.

The rearrangement joins TRBV29-1 to TRBJ1-6; 8 nucleotides match TRBD1. CDR1 is SQVTM, CDR2 ANQGSEA, per germline. The CDR3 loop spans 13 amino acids. V shed 5 bases, J shed 6 bases, and the junction held 3 bases outside the gene matches. CDR3 in amino acids: CSVRTGGNSPLHF. CDR3 coding DNA: TGCAGCGTTCGCACAGGGGGTAATTCACCCCTCCACTTT.

This clone has a handful of counts. V usage is TRBV9 and J usage is TRBJ2-1; a possible D gene is TRBD2 (5 bases). Between the trimmed V and J ends, which lost 2 bases and 9 bases, there was a span of 12 bases. The V gene's germline CDR1 is SGDLS and CDR2 YYNGEE. The CDR3 runs 13 residues. CDR3 sequence (DNA): TGTGCCAGCAGCGTGGGGTCGGGAACTGAGCAGTTCTTC. This encodes CASSVGSGTEQFF. Complete variable domain (other parts from reference TRBV9 and TRBJ2-1): DSGVTQTPKHLITATGQRVTLRCSPRSGDLSVYWYQQSLDQGLQFLIQYYNGEERAKGNILERFSAQQFPDLHSELNLSSLELGDSALYFCASSVGSGTEQFFGPGTRLTVL.

The V and J genes are TRBV6-5 and TRBJ2-7, with D hard to call. The ends were cut back, 2 bases at V and 6 bases at J, with 14 bases in the middle. This CDR3 is 14 amino acids long. Per germline, CDR1 MNHEY and CDR2 SVGAGI. DNA of the CDR3: TGTGCCAGCAGTTACACTCCTGGTACACCCGAGCAGTACTTC. Its protein is CASSYTPGTPEQYF.

J is TRBJ2-7 and V is TRBV5-4; D tentatively reads TRBD1 or TRBD2 (5 bases each). The CDR3 spans 15 residues. Germline V gene lookup returns CDR1 SGHNT and CDR2 YYREEE (reference sequence). V lost 4 bases and J lost 5, with 19 bases in between. The chain's CDR3 is CASSTKTGTDNEQYF. DNA of the CDR3: TGTGCCAGCAGCACAAAAACCGGGACGGACAACGAGCAGTACTTC.

This clone turned up a few times. The chain combines TRBV7-9 with TRBJ2-1; D unresolved. Germline CDR1 SEHNR, CDR2 FQNEAQ (reference sequence). The CDR3 is 13 residues long. The germline V and J ends were trimmed by 1 base and 4 bases, with 5 bases remaining between them. In nucleotides, the CDR3 is TGTGCCAGCAGCTTAGGTCTGTACAATGAGCAGTTCTTC. This sequence encodes CASSLGLYNEQFF.

This chain joins TRBV28 and TRBJ1-2; D call uncertain. Germline values: CDR1 MDHEN, CDR2 SYDVKM. The V and J ends lost 4 bases and 8 bases respectively, with 14 bases between them. The CDR3 has 13 amino acids. The CDR3 nucleotides read TGTGCCAGCAGTTCAATAGCTGGGAGAGGCTACACCTTC. Amino acid sequence: CASSSIAGRGYTF.